The 27 T cell receptor beta chains below come from one sample, sequenced in a study of blood T cells in healthy people across ages. Primers used in a second PCR of roughly 6 to 11 cycles were a sample-barcoded 5' primer and a J-beta primer mix. TCRdb re-called the 5' RACE reads with MiXCR, one entry per CDR3 protein. The table has hundreds of thousands of distinct CDR3 sequences, about 30% seen once; the top ten hold approximately 14%. The sample comprised blood. Receptors were obtained from an elderly woman in good health.

CDR3 in DNA: TGCGCCAGCAGCGGCCGGGACAGGTCCATGAACACTGAAGCTTTCTTT. It is translated as CASSGRDRSMNTEAFF. The V gene is TRBV5-1, the J gene TRBJ1-1; 8 bases line up with TRBD1. Unmatched junction bases numbered 8, after V lost 4 bases and J lost 0 bases. Germline CDR1 is SGHRS and CDR2 is YFSETQ. This CDR3 is 16 amino acids long.

This clonotype showed up many times. The V call is TRBV6-1, the J call TRBJ2-1; 9 positions agree with TRBD1. The CDR3 has 13 amino acids. V lost 0 bases, J lost 14 bases, and 5 bases stayed unmatched. Looked up from germline, CDR1 is MNHNS and CDR2 is SASEGT. In nucleotides, the CDR3 is TGTGCCAGCAGTGAAGCGTTGGGGACAGGGAAGTTCTTC. Translation: CASSEALGTGKFF.

A remark on this clonotype: With a much larger clone just one base away, this may be a read error. The chain is built from TRBV7-2 and TRBJ2-7; TRBD1 agrees at 9 bases. Germline V gene lookup returns CDR1 SGHTA and CDR2 FQGNSA. The CDR3 is 15 residues long. The CDR3 DNA reads as TGTGTCAGCAGCTTAGGGACAGGGACTTGCTACGAGCAGTACTTC. Protein sequence: CVSSLGTGTCYEQYF.

The V gene is TRBV6-4, the J gene TRBJ1-1; 8 bases match TRBD1. The CDR3 has 13 amino acids. After removal of 6 bases from V and 4 bases from J, the junction contained 4 bases not matched to a gene. The germline V gene encodes CDR1 MRHNA and CDR2 SNTAGT. The CDR3 sequence is CASSKTGATEAFF. The CDR3 DNA reads as TGTGCCAGCAGCAAGACAGGGGCCACTGAAGCTTTCTTT.

J is TRBJ1-4 and V is TRBV7-2; D remains ambiguous. There are 13 residues in the CDR3. Germline V gene data show CDR1 as SGHTA and CDR2 as FQGNSA. Trimming left V 1 base short and J 8 bases short, with 8 bases between. This chain's CDR3 is CASSLGEVEKLFF. The CDR3 DNA is TGTGCCAGCAGCTTAGGGGAGGTCGAAAAACTGTTTTTT.

This clonotype was counted ten times or more. This sequence joins TRBV7-9 and TRBJ2-3, with TRBD1 matching 12 bases. Germline-derived CDR1 and CDR2 are SEHNR and FQNEAQ (reference sequence). V shed 3 bases, J shed 3 bases, and the junction held 13 bases outside the gene matches. The CDR3 runs 19 residues. CDR3 sequence (DNA): TGTGCCAGCAGCTTGGCCGGGACAGGGGGCTTCGGAAGGACAGATACGCAGTATTTT. Its translation: CASSLAGTGGFGRTDTQYF.

This clonotype appeared a few times. A much larger clone lies a single base off, so this may be a read error. This chain uses TRBV4-2 with TRBJ2-7; 7 bases match TRBD2. The CDR3 covers 16 residues. The germline gives CDR1 LGHNA, CDR2 YNFKEQ. The CDR3 region has the DNA TGTGCCAGCAGCCAAGTGACCGGGGGGATGAGCTACGAGCGGTACTTC. This translates into CASSQVTGGMSYERYF.

The rearrangement joins TRBV5-4 to TRBJ1-2, with 9 bases that match TRBD1. Germline V lookup: CDR1 SGHNT, CDR2 YYREEE (reference sequence). V was pared by 2 bases and J by 0 bases, with 2 bases of the junction left unmatched. CDR3 length: 15 amino acids. The CDR3: CASSLRQGANYGYTF. The CDR3 DNA is TGTGCCAGCAGCTTAAGACAGGGGGCTAACTATGGCTACACCTTC.

The CDR3 DNA is TGTGCCAGCAATCCAGGGTATGGCTACACCTTC. This codes for CASNPGYGYTF. The J gene is TRBJ1-2, the V gene TRBV28, with D tentatively TRBD1 (5 bases). CDR3 length: 11 amino acids. Trimming took off 7 bases at V and 5 bases at J, with 8 bases between the two ends. Germline V lookup: CDR1 MDHEN, CDR2 SYDVKM.

This clonotype was observed many times. The V gene is TRBV4-1, the J gene TRBJ1-2, with unresolved D. This CDR3 contains 15 residues. Germline loops: CDR1 MGHRA, CDR2 YSYEKL. V was clipped by 1 base and J by 6 bases, with 15 bases between them. The CDR3 DNA is TGCGCCAGCAGCCAAGGCGGCCTGAATTTAAATGGCTACACCTTC. Translating gives CASSQGGLNLNGYTF.

The V call is TRBV6-2 or TRBV6-3, the J call TRBJ2-3, with a weak D call TRBD2 (7 bases). In germline, CDR1 is MNHEY, CDR2 SVGEGT. V lost 10 bases to trimming and J lost 8 bases, with 22 bases between them. This CDR3 contains 14 residues. CDR3 region: CATTRGQRGGTQYF. CDR3 in DNA: TGTGCCACCACGCGGGGGCAACGGGGAGGTACGCAGTATTTT.

This chain joins TRBV4-1 and TRBJ1-2; 9 nucleotides line up with TRBD1. The length of the CDR3 is 15 residues. The germline gives CDR1 MGHRA, CDR2 YSYEKL. The V segment lost 4 bases and the J segment 6 bases; nucleotides outside the gene matches: 9. The CDR3 loop is CASSPGPGQGNGYTF. CDR3 sequence (DNA): TGCGCCAGCAGCCCGGGACCTGGACAGGGGAATGGCTACACCTTC.

This sequence joins TRBV20-1 and TRBJ1-5; tentative D call: TRBD1 (5 bases). V was shortened by 2 bases and J by 1 base, with 12 bases between the two germline ends. Germline V gene data show CDR1 as DFQATT and CDR2 as SNEGSKA (reference sequence). CDR3 length: 15 amino acids. The CDR3 nucleotides are TGCAGTGCTAGACACGACAGAGGGAGCAATCAGCCCCAGCATTTT. This encodes CSARHDRGSNQPQHF.

CDR3 sequence reads: CASSLPNRAGNTEAFF. CDR3 bases: TGCGCCAGCAGCTTGCCCAATCGGGCGGGGAACACTGAAGCTTTCTTT. The V call is TRBV5-1, the J call TRBJ1-1; D remains ambiguous. Between the trimmed V and J ends, which lost 1 base and 1 base, there was a span of 14 bases. Germline assignment: CDR1 SGHRS and CDR2 YFSETQ. There are 16 residues in the CDR3.

This clonotype was observed at least ten times. The chain couples TRBV7-2 to TRBJ2-7, with 8 nucleotides matching TRBD1. From germline, CDR1 is SGHTA and CDR2 FQGNSA. This CDR3 comprises 15 residues. Losses at the gene ends were 5 bases for V and 4 bases for J; bases not matched to a gene: 10. The CDR3 loop is CASSLVFGQGYEQYF. The CDR3 region has the DNA TGTGCCAGCAGCCTGGTTTTTGGACAGGGATACGAGCAGTACTTC.

Turning to this clonotype: An end of the junction differs from the germline gene, which may be a read error. The chain uses TRBV5-1 and TRBJ2-7; D gene ambiguous. The germline CDR1 and CDR2 sequences are SGHRS and YFSETQ. CDR3 length equals 13 residues. This chain's CDR3 is CAGSLFTTYEQYF. The CDR3 DNA reads as TGCGCCGGCAGCTTGTTTACAACCTACGAGCAGTACTTC.

This chain joins TRBV2 and TRBJ2-5, with TRBD2 matching 12 bases. The closer fit of TRBJ2-7 to the DNA end suggests the J call may be wrong. CDR3 length equals 16 residues. Germline V gene sequence: CDR1 SNHLY, CDR2 FYNNEI. CDR3 in amino acids: CASSSGLAGLPYEQYF. CDR3 nucleotide sequence: TGTGCCAGCAGTTCGGGACTAGCGGGTCTCCCCTACGAGCAGTACTTC.

This clonotype appeared many times. The CDR3 here is CASNPRGGPYNEQFF. The CDR3 bases are TGTGCCAGCAACCCTCGGGGGGGACCTTACAATGAGCAGTTCTTC. The rearrangement links TRBV9 to TRBJ2-1, with 8 bases that match TRBD2. Trimming cost V 6 bases and J 4 bases; bases outside gene matches: 9. Germline assignment: CDR1 SGDLS and CDR2 YYNGEE. This CDR3 comprises 15 residues.

Regarding this clonotype: It may be a read error: a sequence one base away is much more abundant. The CDR3 nucleotides are TGTGCCAGCAGCTGGGTGGACGGGTATCCTGAAGCTTTCTTT. Translating it yields CASSWVDGYPEAFF. The chain carries TRBV7-9 and TRBJ1-1; D is ambiguous. V was clipped by 4 bases and J by 6 bases, with 15 bases between them. Per the germline V gene, CDR1 is SEHNR and CDR2 is FQNEAQ (reference sequence). This CDR3 spans 14 amino acids.

A remark on this clonotype: The junction departs from the called germline gene at one end, perhaps through a read error. The rearrangement uses TRBV20-1 and TRBJ1-2; D gene ambiguous. This CDR3 region has 12 residues. CDR1 and CDR2 (germline): DFQATT, SNEGSKA (reference sequence). The CDR3, as DNA: TGCAGTGCTAGAGATCTCGGGGATGGCTGCACCTTC. Protein product: CSARDLGDGCTF.

This clonotype has at least ten counts. This sequence joins TRBV7-2 and TRBJ1-1, with D possibly TRBD1 on 6 matching bases. The CDR3 is 13 residues long. Germline CDR1 is SGHTA and CDR2 is FQGNSA. V lost 5 bases and J 5 bases, leaving 12 bases between the germline ends. CDR3 sequence: CASSLQGWTEAFF. CDR3 coding DNA: TGTGCCAGCAGCCTGCAGGGGTGGACTGAAGCTTTCTTT.

Regarding this clonotype: A much more abundant neighbour one base away suggests this may be a read error. The chain employs TRBV30 and TRBJ2-1; 11 bases fit TRBD2. The germline CDR1 and CDR2 sequences are GTSNPN and SVGIG (reference sequence). The CDR3 is 15 residues long. Trimming took 5 bases from V and 5 from J; bases not matched to a gene: 8. The CDR3 DNA follows: TGTGCCTGGGGCAAAGGGACTAGCGGTGACAATGAGCAGTTCTTC. It codes for CAWGKGTSGDNEQFF.

This clonotype came up many times. The CDR3, as DNA: TGTGCCATCAGTCCCGGCACTAGCGGGGGGGGTCATGGCGGCACAGATACGCAGTATTTT. Translation: CAISPGTSGGGHGGTDTQYF. The rearrangement joins TRBV10-3 to TRBJ2-3, with 13 bases aligning to TRBD2. This CDR3 is built from 20 residues. Per the germline V gene, CDR1 is ENHRY and CDR2 is SYGVKD. Trimming removed 5 bases from V and 1 base from J; junction bases left unmatched: 15.

The chain combines TRBV30 with TRBJ2-5; TRBD1 is a possible D gene (6 bases). CDR3 length: 12 amino acids. The V and J ends lost 4 bases and 6 bases respectively, with 12 bases between them. Per germline, CDR1 GTSNPN and CDR2 SVGIG (reference sequence). CDR3 protein: CAWTTGIQTQYF. The CDR3 nucleotides are TGTGCCTGGACTACAGGGATTCAGACCCAGTACTTC.

At least ten counts were recorded for this clonotype. The chain recombines TRBV28 with TRBJ2-3; 7 nucleotides match TRBD1. This CDR3 has 15 amino acids. Germline trimming cut 10 bases from V and 3 bases from J; bases unmatched to any gene: 13. The germline CDR1 and CDR2 sequences are MDHEN and SYDVKM. This CDR3 is CATNPIGGKTDTQYF. CDR3 DNA sequence: TGTGCCACCAACCCCATAGGGGGCAAAACAGATACGCAGTATTTT.

This rearrangement joins TRBV5-8 to TRBJ2-4, with D perhaps matching TRBD1 or TRBD2 (6 bases each). Trimming took off 4 bases at V and 0 bases at J, with 14 bases between the two ends. This CDR3 region has 16 residues. Germline V CDR1 and CDR2: SGHTS, YDEGEE. The CDR3 bases are TGTGCCAGCAGCCCCCGGGGGCATATAGCCAAAAACATTCAGTACTTC. Its protein product is CASSPRGHIAKNIQYF.

V usage is TRBV10-3 and J usage is TRBJ2-7, with D perhaps TRBD2 (5 bases). The J call is in doubt because the DNA end fits TRBJ2-5 better. This CDR3 comprises 14 residues. CDR1 ENHRY and CDR2 SYGVKD come from the germline V gene. Here the CDR3 DNA reads TGTGCCATCAGCGGGGTAGCCGCCCAGGAGACCCAGTACTTC. It is translated as CAISGVAAQETQYF.